The 3 T cell receptor beta chains below come from one sample, sequenced in a study of PD-1 blockade in classical Hodgkin lymphoma. Data came from immunoSEQ multiplex PCR; TCRdb stores just in-frame clones and leaves some out. Of about 25,000 clones detected, about 94% appear once; the ten largest clones hold 3.5% to 5%. Specified time point: newly diagnosed, previously untreated cHL patient sample. Specimen: peripheral blood mononuclear cells (PBMCs). The receptors here all came from a human donor with classical Hodgkin lymphoma.

The chain carries TRBV28 and TRBJ1-6; D is perhaps TRBD1 (5 bases). The CDR3 length is 15 residues. The germline V gene has CDR1 MDHEN and CDR2 SYDVKM. The V and J ends lost 5 bases and 8 bases respectively, with 16 bases between them. The CDR3 nucleotides read TGTGCCAGCAGTCCCCCATGGGGGGAGGATTCACCCCTCCACTTT. Translation gives CASSPPWGEDSPLHF.

The chain recombines TRBV7-9 with TRBJ1-5; the D gene is possibly TRBD1 (6 bases). The CDR3 consists of 16 residues. Deletions cut 1 base from V and 2 bases from J, with 12 bases between. Germline V CDR1 and CDR2: SEHNR, FQNEAQ (reference sequence). The CDR3 nucleotides read TGTGCCAGCAGCTTAGACGGGGGCGGGGGCAATCAGCCCCAGCATTTT. Its protein product is CASSLDGGGGNQPQHF.

This clone was seen only once. The chain couples TRBV9 to TRBJ2-2; 8 nucleotides line up with TRBD1. J was trimmed by 7 bases and V by 3 bases; bases with no gene match: 5. The CDR3 length is 14 residues. Germline lookup yields CDR1 SGDLS and CDR2 YYNGEE. In DNA, the CDR3 is TGTGCCAGCAGCGCGGACAGGGTGATCGGGGAGCTGTTTTTT. Amino acid sequence: CASSADRVIGELFF.